The 31 T cell receptor beta chains reported below all come from one sample, sequenced in a study of cytomegalovirus exposure and HLA in healthy donors. It was with 60 Vbeta and 13 Jbeta primers that the PCR ran. The data were produced by immunoSEQ multiplex PCR, yet TCRdb's version contains in-frame clones alone and is incomplete. The data contain roughly 180,000 clones, around 75% of them seen just once; the ten biggest clones take up just under 3%. The source material was PBMCs. The receptor set was obtained from a male donor in good health and CMV-seronegative.

This chain connects TRBV6-6 to TRBJ2-7, with D perhaps TRBD1 (6 bases). The CDR3 totals 12 residues. Per the germline V gene, CDR1 is MNHNY and CDR2 is SVGAGI (reference sequence). Trimming stripped 7 bases from V and 12 bases from J, with 19 bases between. In DNA, the CDR3 is TGTGCCAGCACAAACGAACAGGGAAAGGTGTACTTC. It specifies CASTNEQGKVYF.

This chain connects TRBV6-5 to TRBJ1-1, with unresolved D. Trimming removed 0 bases from V and 4 bases from J, with 12 bases in between. Looked up from germline, CDR1 is MNHEY and CDR2 is SVGAGI. This CDR3 comprises 15 residues. DNA of the CDR3: TGTGCCAGCAGTTACTCGATCGGTATTACCACTGAAGCTTTCTTT. It translates to CASSYSIGITTEAFF.

The chain has TRBV28 and TRBJ1-2, with unresolved D. This CDR3 has 13 amino acids. In germline, CDR1 is MDHEN, CDR2 SYDVKM. Trimming stripped 9 bases from V and 2 bases from J, with 13 bases between. For the CDR3, the DNA is TGTGCCAGTTGGGCAAGGTTGAACTATGGCTACACCTTC. Protein sequence: CASWARLNYGYTF.

This rearrangement joins TRBV15 to TRBJ1-5; D is ambiguous. Germline CDR1 reads LNHNV; CDR2 reads YYDKDF (reference sequence). V was clipped by 0 bases and J by 8 bases, with 8 bases between them. The CDR3 contains 13 residues. The CDR3, as DNA: TGTGCCACCAGCAGAGACGTACAAGAGCCCCAGCATTTT. Its translation: CATSRDVQEPQHF.

V is TRBV29-1 and J is TRBJ1-5; a weak D match, TRBD1 (5 bases). The germline gives CDR1 SQVTM, CDR2 ANQGSEA. The CDR3 extends over 13 amino acids. Trimming took off 4 bases at V and 2 bases at J, with 9 bases between the two ends. The CDR3 spells CSVVLGGNQPQHF. CDR3 in DNA: TGCAGCGTTGTCTTAGGGGGCAATCAGCCCCAGCATTTT. The whole variable domain, remainder taken from reference TRBV29-1 and TRBJ1-5, is SAVISQKPSRDICQRGTSLTIQCQVDSQVTMMFWYRQQPGQSLTLIATANQGSEATYESGFVIDKFPISRPNLTFSTLTVSNMSPEDSSIYLCSVVLGGNQPQHFGDGTRLSIL.

This clone has more than one count but fewer than ten. The rearrangement joins TRBV6-4 to TRBJ2-1, with TRBD2 matching 11 bases. J gave up 5 bases and V 2 bases, and 2 bases lay outside the gene matches. Germline V gives CDR1 MRHNA, CDR2 SNTAGT. The CDR3 spans 15 residues. The CDR3 DNA is TGTGCCAGCAGTGACGGGACTAGCGGAAACAATGAGCAGTTCTTC. Its translation is CASSDGTSGNNEQFF.

This clone was counted a single time. The chain is built from TRBV20-1 and TRBJ1-6; 8 bases line up with TRBD1. Trimming took 4 bases from V and 15 from J; bases not matched to a gene: 5. The CDR3 spans 11 residues. Germline-derived CDR1 and CDR2 are DFQATT and SNEGSKA (reference sequence). CDR3 nucleotide sequence: TGCAGTGCTACGAAGGACAGGGACCTCCACTTT. This gives the protein CSATKDRDLHF.

This clone was counted once. The V and J genes are TRBV5-1 and TRBJ2-3; weak D call: TRBD1 (6 bases). Germline assignment: CDR1 SGHRS and CDR2 YFSETQ. Trimming took off 3 bases at V and 5 bases at J, with 13 bases between the two ends. CDR3 length: 14 residues. For the CDR3, the DNA is TGCGCCAGCAGCTCCCACAGGGCTGGAGATACGCAGTATTTT. It specifies CASSSHRAGDTQYF.

The V and J genes are TRBV4-1 and TRBJ1-2; a possible D gene is TRBD1 (6 bases). The CDR3 has 15 residues. V shed 1 base and J shed 8 bases, with 17 bases lying between them. Germline V CDR1 and CDR2: MGHRA, YSYEKL. The CDR3: CASSQGTGSFLGYTF. The CDR3 DNA is TGCGCCAGCAGCCAAGGAACAGGGTCCTTCTTAGGCTACACCTTC.

This chain links TRBV7-9 with TRBJ2-7, with 7 bases fitting TRBD2. Germline loops: CDR1 SEHNR, CDR2 FQNEAQ (reference sequence). Losses at the gene ends were 1 base for V and 3 bases for J; bases not matched to a gene: 6. There are 15 residues in the CDR3. The CDR3 protein is CASSLGAGLLYEQYF. The CDR3, as DNA: TGTGCCAGCAGCTTAGGAGCGGGATTACTCTACGAGCAGTACTTC.

CDR3 bases: TGCGCCAGCAGCCAAGCAACACCCAACCTTCGCAATGAGCAGTTCTTC. It is translated as CASSQATPNLRNEQFF. The chain employs TRBV4-1 and TRBJ2-1; no definite D call. The V and J ends lost 1 base and 6 bases respectively, with 16 bases between them. Germline V CDR1 and CDR2: MGHRA, YSYEKL. The CDR3 contains 16 residues.

This clone was detected once. The rearrangement joins TRBV6-5 to TRBJ2-7; 14 positions match TRBD2. The V segment lost 2 bases and the J segment 5 bases; nucleotides outside the gene matches: 2. The CDR3 is 15 residues long. Germline lookup yields CDR1 MNHEY and CDR2 SVGAGI. The CDR3 bases are TGTGCCAGCAGTTACGAGACTAGCGGGAGGGACGAGCAGTACTTC. It translates to CASSYETSGRDEQYF.

This clone has just a few counts. This chain uses TRBV28 with TRBJ2-4, with 7 bases identical to TRBD1. The germline CDR1 and CDR2 sequences are MDHEN and SYDVKM. Trimming took 3 bases from V and 7 from J; bases not matched to a gene: 6. This CDR3 contains 14 residues. CDR3 in DNA: TGTGCCAGCAGTTTCTCGACAGGGAACAACATTCAGTACTTC. Translating gives CASSFSTGNNIQYF.

The chain recombines TRBV5-5 with TRBJ1-1, with D possibly being TRBD1 (6 bases). Trimming shortened V by 3 bases and J by 5 bases, and 11 bases separated the two germline ends. This CDR3 has 13 residues. Germline CDR1 SGHKS, CDR2 YYEKEE (reference sequence). The CDR3 loop reads CASSSQGRTEAFF. DNA of the CDR3: TGTGCCAGCAGCTCACAGGGAAGGACTGAAGCTTTCTTT.

The gene calls are TRBV30 and TRBJ2-1; D not resolved. This CDR3 has 13 residues. Between the trimmed V and J ends, which lost 2 bases and 7 bases, there was a span of 12 bases. The V gene's germline CDR1 is GTSNPN and CDR2 SVGIG (reference sequence). This CDR3 reads CAWSLANGNEQFF. For the CDR3, the DNA is TGTGCCTGGAGTTTAGCCAACGGAAATGAGCAGTTCTTC.

V and J are TRBV6-5 and TRBJ2-7, with 9 bases lining up with TRBD2. Germline CDR1 MNHEY, CDR2 SVGAGI. Trimming removed 11 bases from V and 4 bases from J; junction bases left unmatched: 0. CDR3 length equals 10 residues. Written as DNA, the CDR3 is TGTGCCGCGGGGGGGTACGAGCAGTACTTC. Encoded protein: CAAGGYEQYF.

The V call is TRBV30, the J call TRBJ2-7; TRBD2 might be the D (5 bases). Trimming shortened V by 1 base and J by 0 bases, and 7 bases separated the two germline ends. CDR3 length: 13 amino acids. Looked up from germline, CDR1 is GTSNPN and CDR2 is SVGIG (reference sequence). This CDR3 is CAWSAGNSYEQYF. Here the CDR3 DNA reads TGTGCCTGGAGTGCGGGGAACTCCTACGAGCAGTACTTC.

This clone came up a few times. Other DNA sequences from this sample encode an identical CDR3 as well. V usage is TRBV30 and J usage is TRBJ1-5; 11 bases align to TRBD1. Germline V gives CDR1 GTSNPN, CDR2 SVGIG (reference sequence). The CDR3 totals 14 residues. Germline trimming cut 0 bases from V and 7 bases from J; bases unmatched to any gene: 2. The DNA of the CDR3 is TGTGCCTGGAGTGTGCGGACAGGGGGCCAGCCCCAGCATTTT. It specifies CAWSVRTGGQPQHF.

V is TRBV6-1 and J is TRBJ2-1; 16 nucleotides agree with TRBD2. The CDR3 length is 15 residues. The V and J ends lost 5 bases and 8 bases, in that order; junction bases with no gene match: 3. Looked up from germline, CDR1 is MNHNS and CDR2 is SASEGT. The CDR3 DNA is TGTGCCAGCAGTTCGGGACTAGCGGGAGGGCATGAGCAGTTCTTC. Translating it yields CASSSGLAGGHEQFF.

The chain carries TRBV7-9 and TRBJ1-5; 8 bases align to TRBD1. Germline trimming cut 5 bases from V and 7 bases from J; bases unmatched to any gene: 13. The CDR3 runs 16 residues. Germline V gene data show CDR1 as SEHNR and CDR2 as FQNEAQ (reference sequence). The CDR3 coding sequence is TGTGCCAGCAGCCCGGAGCAGGGGGCTAGAAGACAGCCCCAGCATTTT. Its translation is CASSPEQGARRQPQHF.

This clone has just a few counts. The V and J genes are TRBV30 and TRBJ2-1, with unresolved D. The germline V and J ends were trimmed by 3 bases and 6 bases, with 15 bases remaining between them. Germline V gives CDR1 GTSNPN, CDR2 SVGIG (reference sequence). The CDR3 is 14 residues long. CDR3 sequence: CAWRGKERSNEQFF. The CDR3 DNA reads as TGTGCCTGGAGGGGCAAGGAAAGGTCCAATGAGCAGTTCTTC. The whole variable domain, filled in from reference TRBV30 and TRBJ2-1, reads SQTIHQWPATLVQPVGSPLSLECTVEGTSNPNLYWYRQAAGRGLQLLFYSVGIGQISSEVPQNLSASRPQDRQFILSSKKLLLSDSGFYLCAWRGKERSNEQFFGPGTRLTVL.

The V and J genes are TRBV5-4 and TRBJ2-5; 11 nucleotides align to TRBD2. CDR3 length: 18 residues. V shed 4 bases, J shed 1 base, and the junction held 12 bases outside the gene matches. The germline V gene has CDR1 SGHNT and CDR2 YYREEE (reference sequence). The CDR3: CASSQGSSGGLLQETQYF. The CDR3 DNA follows: TGTGCCAGCAGCCAGGGGTCTAGCGGGGGGCTTCTCCAAGAGACCCAGTACTTC.

The V call is TRBV4-1, the J call TRBJ2-1, with 9 nucleotides matching TRBD2. The V gene's germline CDR1 is MGHRA and CDR2 YSYEKL. The CDR3 sequence is 16 residues long. The ends lost 1 base at V and 11 bases at J; junction bases unmatched: 12. The CDR3 nucleotides read TGCGCCAGCAGCCAAGCGGCTAGCGGGGACCTTTGGAAGCAGTTCTTC. Its translation is CASSQAASGDLWKQFF.

The chain carries TRBV28 and TRBJ1-5, with D maybe TRBD1 (6 bases). Trimming pared 5 bases from V and 0 bases from J, leaving 17 bases between. Germline V gives CDR1 MDHEN, CDR2 SYDVKM. The CDR3 is 17 residues long. CDR3 DNA sequence: TGTGCCAGCAGTCCCCACCCGACAGGAGCTAGCAATCAGCCCCAGCATTTT. Its protein is CASSPHPTGASNQPQHF. Filled out from reference TRBV28 and TRBJ1-5, the complete variable domain reads DVKVTQSSRYLVKRTGEKVFLECVQDMDHENMFWYRQDPGLGLRLIYFSYDVKMKEKGDIPEGYSVSREKKERFSLILESASTNQTSMYLCASSPHPTGASNQPQHFGDGTRLSIL.

The chain uses TRBV19 and TRBJ2-1, with D tentatively TRBD2 (6 bases). This CDR3 has 15 amino acids. Per the germline V gene, CDR1 is LNHDA and CDR2 is SQIVND (reference sequence). Trimming took off 6 bases at V and 4 bases at J, with 16 bases between the two ends. CDR3 sequence reads: CASRTPGLIYNEQFF. Written as DNA, the CDR3 is TGTGCCAGTAGAACACCGGGACTGATATACAATGAGCAGTTCTTC.

The CDR3 loop reads CASSSQGNTEAFF. The DNA for the CDR3 is TGCGCCAGCAGCTCACAGGGGAACACTGAAGCTTTCTTT. The chain uses TRBV5-1 and TRBJ1-1, with a possible D match to TRBD1 (6 bases). The germline gives CDR1 SGHRS, CDR2 YFSETQ. The CDR3 is made up of 13 amino acids. V gave up 3 bases and J gave up 1 base, with 7 bases separating them.

V and J are TRBV7-2 and TRBJ1-6; TRBD1 is a possible D gene (5 bases). V gave up 1 base and J gave up 7 bases, with 14 bases separating them. In germline, CDR1 is SGHTA, CDR2 FQGNSA. This CDR3 spans 16 amino acids. CDR3 loop: CASSLVVGQGNSPLHF. The CDR3 DNA sequence: TGTGCCAGCAGCTTAGTTGTAGGTCAGGGCAATTCACCCCTCCACTTT. The whole variable domain, remainder taken from reference TRBV7-2 and TRBJ1-6, is GAGVSQSPSNKVTEKGKDVELRCDPISGHTALYWYRQSLGQGLEFLIYFQGNSAPDKSGLPSDRFSAERTGGSVSTLTIQRTQQEDSAVYLCASSLVVGQGNSPLHFGNGTRLTVT.

The sample holds one count of this clone. This chain uses TRBV27 with TRBJ1-5; 9 bases fit TRBD1. The CDR3 length is 15 residues. The germline gives CDR1 MNHEY, CDR2 SMNVEV (reference sequence). Losses at the gene ends were 8 bases for V and 0 bases for J; bases not matched to a gene: 5. The CDR3 reads CASRDRVYSNQPQHF. The CDR3 bases are TGTGCCAGCCGGGACAGGGTATATAGCAATCAGCCCCAGCATTTT.

V and J are TRBV12-5 and TRBJ1-2, with D hard to call. CDR1 and CDR2 (germline): LGHNT, FRNRAP. V lost 3 bases and J 5 bases, leaving 13 bases between the germline ends. The CDR3 has 14 amino acids. The CDR3 DNA reads as TGTGCTAGTGGTTTTGGCACGGCGGGATATGGCTACACCTTC. Translated: CASGFGTAGYGYTF.

The chain combines TRBV25-1 with TRBJ2-4, with D possibly matching TRBD2 (5 bases). Looked up from germline, CDR1 is MGHDK and CDR2 is SYGVNS. The CDR3 has 17 amino acids. V was clipped by 4 bases and J by 3 bases, with 19 bases between them. The CDR3 nucleotides are TGTGCCAGCAGTGCCTCCGGGGAAGGGTTGGACAAAAACATTCAGTACTTC. Translating gives CASSASGEGLDKNIQYF.

This clone was observed once. V is TRBV5-1 and J is TRBJ2-3; 7 bases map to TRBD2. After removal of 4 bases from V and 5 bases from J, the junction contained 10 bases not matched to a gene. Germline CDR1 SGHRS, CDR2 YFSETQ. CDR3 length: 15 residues. This CDR3 is CASSRTGGEGDTQYF. CDR3 nucleotides: TGCGCCAGCAGCCGGACGGGGGGTGAGGGAGATACGCAGTATTTT.